The clone carrying this T cell receptor (beta chain) came up many times. The antigen remains unidentified. The hyperthyroidism patients had all been newly diagnosed, and their disease duration was under 2 months. Their ages ranged from 18 to 65 years. The study excluded patients with uncontrolled infection, other autoimmune disease, pregnancy or lactation. Extraction of PBMCs used roughly 9.6 ml of fresh peripheral blood. The data were taken from a study of T cells in Graves' hyperthyroidism and ophthalmopathy. Study-wide results and caveats: For ophthalmopathy, model prediction preceded onset by a median 6.5 months.

Amplification targeted TCR beta CDR3 regions from RNA transcripts. HTBI primers were the set used in a first-round RT-PCR of the TCR CDR3. MiXCR, applied by TCRdb to the multiplex PCR reads, yields one record per CDR3 protein. The data contain some 720,000 distinct CDR3 sequences, 16% of them singletons. This receptor was identified in a young man with Graves' hyperthyroidism. The sequencing input was blood.

The CDR3 loop reads CASSNELHYEQYF. The CDR3 DNA follows: TGTGCCAGCAGTAACGAGCTTCACTACGAGCAGTACTTC. The rearrangement joins TRBV2 to TRBJ2-7; D gene uncertain. CDR1 SNHLY and CDR2 FYNNEI come from the germline V gene. The CDR3 covers 13 residues. Trimming removed 5 bases at V and 3 bases at J, with 11 bases between.